What follows is one T cell receptor beta chain and its context. Its antigen is unknown. The sample originates from a study of shared clonotypes between healthy human individuals. Profiling relied on immunoSEQ multiplex PCR, and the TCRdb table lists in-frame clones only, not all of them. The sample holds 500,000 to 550,000 clones, 95% to 96% seen once. The CDR3 length is 19 residues. Deletions cut 2 bases from V and 0 bases from J, with 21 bases between. In germline, CDR1 is KGHSH, CDR2 LQKENI. Study outcomes and limitations: Since donors were few, the genetic and exposure-history diversity represented was limited.

This chain joins TRBV18 and TRBJ2-3; D perhaps matches TRBD2 (5 bases). Sequenced: naive CD4+ T cells sorted from blood. As for subset: CD45RA+ positively selected. The source is a woman in her 30s in good health. The CDR3 region has the DNA TGTGCCAGCTCACCAGGCTATAGCGCCCAGACCCCTAGCACAGATACGCAGTATTTT. Its protein is CASSPGYSAQTPSTDTQYF.